The subject of this entry is one T cell receptor (beta chain). Trimming removed 1 base from V and 1 base from J, with 7 bases in between. The V gene's germline CDR1 is MGHRA and CDR2 YSYEKL. The CDR3 is 14 residues long. TCRdb re-called the 5' RACE reads through MiXCR, storing one row per CDR3 protein. Found here are 400,000 to 500,000 distinct CDR3 sequences, around 24% of them singletons; the top ten hold 7.5% to 10%. The source of the sample is a study of T-cell memory formation after mild COVID-19. The receptor was isolated from an adult woman who had mild COVID-19 (a few samples of this study predate the infection). Cell type and time point are not known. V usage is TRBV4-1 and J usage is TRBJ1-2, with D unclear. The specimen sequenced was PBMCs or a T cell subset sorted from them (not recorded which). The CDR3 sequence is CASSQAPDNYGYTF. The CDR3 region has the DNA TGCGCCAGCAGCCAAGCCCCAGATAACTATGGCTACACCTTC.